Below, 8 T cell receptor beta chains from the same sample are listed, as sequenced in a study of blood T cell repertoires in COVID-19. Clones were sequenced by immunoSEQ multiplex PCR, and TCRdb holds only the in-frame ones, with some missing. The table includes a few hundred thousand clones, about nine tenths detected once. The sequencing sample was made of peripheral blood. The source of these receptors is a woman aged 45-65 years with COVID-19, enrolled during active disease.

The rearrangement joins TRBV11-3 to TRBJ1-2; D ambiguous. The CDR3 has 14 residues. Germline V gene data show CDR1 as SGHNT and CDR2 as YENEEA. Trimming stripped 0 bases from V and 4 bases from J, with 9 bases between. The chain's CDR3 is CASSLEPGVYGYTF. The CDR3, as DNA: TGTGCCAGCAGCTTAGAGCCAGGCGTCTATGGCTACACCTTC.

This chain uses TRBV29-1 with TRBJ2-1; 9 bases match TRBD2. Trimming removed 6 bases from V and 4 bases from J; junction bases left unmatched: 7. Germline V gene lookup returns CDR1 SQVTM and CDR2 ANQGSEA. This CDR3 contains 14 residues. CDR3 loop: CSVRSGRSYNEQFF. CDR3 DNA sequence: TGCAGCGTCAGGAGCGGGAGGTCTTACAATGAGCAGTTCTTC.

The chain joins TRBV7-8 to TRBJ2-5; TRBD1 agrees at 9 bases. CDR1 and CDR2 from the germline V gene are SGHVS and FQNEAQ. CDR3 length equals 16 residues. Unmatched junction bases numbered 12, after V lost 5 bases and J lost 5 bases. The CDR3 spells CASSGRPGQGGETQYF. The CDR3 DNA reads TGTGCCAGCAGCGGAAGACCGGGACAGGGAGGGGAGACCCAGTACTTC.

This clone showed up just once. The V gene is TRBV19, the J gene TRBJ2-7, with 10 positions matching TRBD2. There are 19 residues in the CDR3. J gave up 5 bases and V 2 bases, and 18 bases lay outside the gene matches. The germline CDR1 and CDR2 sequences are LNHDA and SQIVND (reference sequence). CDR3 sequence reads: CASSISDLAGAPLTHEQYF. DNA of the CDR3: TGTGCCAGTAGTATAAGTGACCTAGCGGGAGCCCCCCTCACCCACGAGCAGTACTTC.

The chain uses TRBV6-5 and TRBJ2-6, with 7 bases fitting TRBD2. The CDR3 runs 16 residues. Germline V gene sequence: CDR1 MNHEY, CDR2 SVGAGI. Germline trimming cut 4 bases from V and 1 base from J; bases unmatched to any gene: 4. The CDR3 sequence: CASSSERGSGANVLTF. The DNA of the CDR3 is TGTGCCAGCAGTTCGGAGCGGGGATCTGGGGCCAACGTCCTGACTTTC.

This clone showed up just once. CDR3 sequence reads: CASSFAGRDQGEQFF. The CDR3 coding sequence is TGCGCCAGCAGCTTCGCCGGGAGGGACCAGGGTGAGCAGTTCTTC. The chain employs TRBV5-1 and TRBJ2-1; TRBD2 aligns across 8 bases. V was clipped by 2 bases and J by 9 bases; unmatched bases: 10. The germline CDR1 and CDR2 sequences are SGHRS and YFSETQ. This CDR3 comprises 15 residues. Supplemented by reference TRBV5-1 and TRBJ2-1, the full variable domain reads KAGVTQTPRYLIKTRGQQVTLSCSPISGHRSVSWYQQTPGQGLQFLFEYFSETQRNKGNFPGRFSGRQFSNSRSEMNVSTLELGDSALYLCASSFAGRDQGEQFFGPGTRLTVL.

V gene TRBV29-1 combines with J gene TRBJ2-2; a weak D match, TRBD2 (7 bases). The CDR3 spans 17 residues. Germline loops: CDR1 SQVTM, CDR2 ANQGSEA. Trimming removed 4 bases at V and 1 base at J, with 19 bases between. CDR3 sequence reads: CSVGGVQGRGNTGELFF. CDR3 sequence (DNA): TGCAGCGTTGGCGGGGTCCAGGGGAGGGGGAACACCGGGGAGCTGTTTTTT.

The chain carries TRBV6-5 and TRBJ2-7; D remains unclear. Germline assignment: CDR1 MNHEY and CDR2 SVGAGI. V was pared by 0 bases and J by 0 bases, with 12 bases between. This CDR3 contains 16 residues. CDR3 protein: CASSYSGSLSSYEQYF. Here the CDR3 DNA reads TGTGCCAGCAGTTACTCCGGGTCACTATCCTCCTACGAGCAGTACTTC.